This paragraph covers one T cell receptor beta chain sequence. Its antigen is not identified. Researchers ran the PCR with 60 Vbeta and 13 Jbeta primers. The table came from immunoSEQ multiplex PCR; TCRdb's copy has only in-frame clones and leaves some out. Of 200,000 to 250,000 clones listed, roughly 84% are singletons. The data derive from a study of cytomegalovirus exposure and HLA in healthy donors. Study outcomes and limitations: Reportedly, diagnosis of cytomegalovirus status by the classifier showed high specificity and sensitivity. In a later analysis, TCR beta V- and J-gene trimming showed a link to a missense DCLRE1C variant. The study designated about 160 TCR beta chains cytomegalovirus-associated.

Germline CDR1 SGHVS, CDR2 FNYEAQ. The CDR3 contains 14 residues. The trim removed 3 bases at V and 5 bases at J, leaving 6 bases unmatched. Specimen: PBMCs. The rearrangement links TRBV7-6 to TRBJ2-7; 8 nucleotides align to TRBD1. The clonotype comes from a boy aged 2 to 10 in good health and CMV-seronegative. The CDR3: CASSFLTGEDEQYF. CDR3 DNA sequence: TGTGCCAGCAGCTTCCTGACAGGGGAGGACGAGCAGTACTTC.